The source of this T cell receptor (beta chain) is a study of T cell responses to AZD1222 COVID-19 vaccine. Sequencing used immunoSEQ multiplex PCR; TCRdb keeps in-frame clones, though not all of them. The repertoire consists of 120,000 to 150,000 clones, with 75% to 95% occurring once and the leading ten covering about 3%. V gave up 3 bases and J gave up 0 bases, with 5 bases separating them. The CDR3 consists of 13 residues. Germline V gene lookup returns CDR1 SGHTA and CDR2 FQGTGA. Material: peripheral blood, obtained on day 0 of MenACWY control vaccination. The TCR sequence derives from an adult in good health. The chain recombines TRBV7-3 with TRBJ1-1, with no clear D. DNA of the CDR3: TGTGCCAGCAGCTTTACAGTGAACACTGAAGCTTTCTTT. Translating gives CASSFTVNTEAFF.